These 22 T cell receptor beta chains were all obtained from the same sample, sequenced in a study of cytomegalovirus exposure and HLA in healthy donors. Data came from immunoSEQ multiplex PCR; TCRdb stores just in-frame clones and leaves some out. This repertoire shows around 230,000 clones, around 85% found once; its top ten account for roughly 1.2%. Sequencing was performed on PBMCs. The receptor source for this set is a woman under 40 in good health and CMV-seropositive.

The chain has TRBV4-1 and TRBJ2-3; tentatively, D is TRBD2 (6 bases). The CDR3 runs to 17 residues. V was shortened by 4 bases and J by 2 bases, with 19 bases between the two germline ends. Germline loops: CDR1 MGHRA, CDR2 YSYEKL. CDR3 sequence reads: CASSPSGGPILTDTQYF. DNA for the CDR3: TGCGCCAGCAGCCCGTCCGGGGGACCGATACTCACAGATACGCAGTATTTT.

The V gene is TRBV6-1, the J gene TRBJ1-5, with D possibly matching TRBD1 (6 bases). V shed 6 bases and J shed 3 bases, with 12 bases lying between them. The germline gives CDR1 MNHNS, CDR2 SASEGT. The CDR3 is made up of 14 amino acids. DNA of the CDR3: TGTGCCAGCAGCCTAGACAGGATCAATCAGCCCCAGCATTTT. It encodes CASSLDRINQPQHF.

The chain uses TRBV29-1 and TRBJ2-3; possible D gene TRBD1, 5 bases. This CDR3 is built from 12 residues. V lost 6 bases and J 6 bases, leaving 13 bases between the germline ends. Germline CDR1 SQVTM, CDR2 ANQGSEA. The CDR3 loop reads CSVSQGADTQYF. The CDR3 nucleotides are TGCAGCGTCTCTCAGGGTGCTGATACGCAGTATTTT.

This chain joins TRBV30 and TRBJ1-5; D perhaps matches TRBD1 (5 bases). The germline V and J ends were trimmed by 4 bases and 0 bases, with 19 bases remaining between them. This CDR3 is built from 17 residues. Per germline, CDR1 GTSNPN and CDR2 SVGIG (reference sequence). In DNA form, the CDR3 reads TGTGCCTGGACCCCAAGGGGTGGGATCTATAGCAATCAGCCCCAGCATTTT. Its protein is CAWTPRGGIYSNQPQHF.

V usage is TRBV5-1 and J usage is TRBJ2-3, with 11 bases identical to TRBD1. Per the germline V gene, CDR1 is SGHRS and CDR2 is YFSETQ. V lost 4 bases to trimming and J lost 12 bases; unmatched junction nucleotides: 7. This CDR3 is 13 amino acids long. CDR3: CASSPGQGAIQYF. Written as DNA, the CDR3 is TGCGCCAGCAGCCCCGGACAGGGGGCAATTCAGTATTTT.

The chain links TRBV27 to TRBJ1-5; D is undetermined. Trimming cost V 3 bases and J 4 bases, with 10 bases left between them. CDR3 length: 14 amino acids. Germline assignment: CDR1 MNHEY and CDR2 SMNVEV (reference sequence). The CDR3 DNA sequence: TGTGCCAGCAGTTTGGTTCCGGGGAATCAGCCCCAGCATTTT. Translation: CASSLVPGNQPQHF.

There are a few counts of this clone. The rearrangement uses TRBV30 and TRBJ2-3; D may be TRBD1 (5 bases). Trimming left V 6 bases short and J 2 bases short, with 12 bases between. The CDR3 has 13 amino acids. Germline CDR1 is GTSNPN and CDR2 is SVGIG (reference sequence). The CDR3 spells CACRRGTTDTQYF. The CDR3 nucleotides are TGTGCCTGTCGTAGGGGAACCACAGATACGCAGTATTTT.

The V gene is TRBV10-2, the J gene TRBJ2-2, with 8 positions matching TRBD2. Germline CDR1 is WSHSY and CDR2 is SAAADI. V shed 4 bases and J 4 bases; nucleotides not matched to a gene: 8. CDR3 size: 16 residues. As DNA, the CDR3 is TGCGCCAGCAGTGTGGGAGCGGGAGCGTTCACCGGGGAGCTGTTTTTT. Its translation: CASSVGAGAFTGELFF.

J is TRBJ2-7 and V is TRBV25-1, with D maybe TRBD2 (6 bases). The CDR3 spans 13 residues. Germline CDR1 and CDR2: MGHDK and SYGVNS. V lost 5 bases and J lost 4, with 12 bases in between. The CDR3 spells CASSLGGGYEQYF. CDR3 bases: TGTGCCAGCAGTTTGGGAGGCGGTTACGAGCAGTACTTC.

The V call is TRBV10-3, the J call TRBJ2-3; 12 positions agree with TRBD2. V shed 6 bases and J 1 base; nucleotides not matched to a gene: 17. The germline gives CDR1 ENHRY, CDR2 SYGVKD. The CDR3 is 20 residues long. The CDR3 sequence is CAIREPYDLAGGPGTDTQYF. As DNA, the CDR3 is TGTGCCATCAGGGAACCCTATGATCTAGCGGGAGGGCCCGGCACAGATACGCAGTATTTT.

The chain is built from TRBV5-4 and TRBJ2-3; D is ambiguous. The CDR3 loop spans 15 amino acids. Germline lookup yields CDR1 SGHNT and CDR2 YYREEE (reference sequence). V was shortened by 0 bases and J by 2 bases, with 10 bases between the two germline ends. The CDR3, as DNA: TGTGCCAGCAGCTTGGATCCGCGGTCCACAGATACGCAGTATTTT. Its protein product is CASSLDPRSTDTQYF.

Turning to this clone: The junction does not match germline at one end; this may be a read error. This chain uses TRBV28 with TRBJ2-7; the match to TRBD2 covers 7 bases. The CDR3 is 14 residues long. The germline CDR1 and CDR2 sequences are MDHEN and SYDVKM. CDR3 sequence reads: CVSSYGASGYEQYF. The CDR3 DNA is TGTGTCAGCAGTTACGGGGCTAGCGGCTACGAGCAGTACTTC.

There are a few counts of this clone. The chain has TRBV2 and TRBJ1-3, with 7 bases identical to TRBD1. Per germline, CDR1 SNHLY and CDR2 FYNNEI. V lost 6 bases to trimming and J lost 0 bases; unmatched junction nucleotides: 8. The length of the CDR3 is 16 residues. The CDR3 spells CASRSGTAISGNTIYF. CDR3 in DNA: TGTGCCAGCAGATCAGGGACAGCTATCTCTGGAAACACCATATATTTT. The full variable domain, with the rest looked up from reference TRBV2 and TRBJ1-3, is EPEVTQTPSHQVTQMGQEVILRCVPISNHLYFYWYRQILGQKVEFLVSFYNNEISEKSEIFDDQFSVERPDGSNFTLKIRSTKLEDSAMYFCASRSGTAISGNTIYFGEGSWLTVV.

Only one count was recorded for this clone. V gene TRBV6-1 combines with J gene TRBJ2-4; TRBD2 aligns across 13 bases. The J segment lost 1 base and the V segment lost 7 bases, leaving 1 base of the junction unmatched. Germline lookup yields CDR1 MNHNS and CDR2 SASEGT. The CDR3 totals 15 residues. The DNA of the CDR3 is TGTGCCAGCAAACTAGCGGGGGGGGCCAAAAACATTCAGTACTTC. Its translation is CASKLAGGAKNIQYF.

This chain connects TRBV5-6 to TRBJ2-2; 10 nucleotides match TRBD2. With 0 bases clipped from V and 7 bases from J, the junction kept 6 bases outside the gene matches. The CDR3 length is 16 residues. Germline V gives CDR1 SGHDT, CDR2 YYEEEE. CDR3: CASSLASGRVGGELFF. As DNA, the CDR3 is TGTGCCAGCAGCTTGGCGAGCGGGAGGGTAGGCGGGGAGCTGTTTTTT.

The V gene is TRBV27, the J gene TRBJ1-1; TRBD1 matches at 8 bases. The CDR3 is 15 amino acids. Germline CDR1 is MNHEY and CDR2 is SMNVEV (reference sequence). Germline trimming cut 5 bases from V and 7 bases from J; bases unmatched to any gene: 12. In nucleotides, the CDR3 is TGTGCCAGCAGTCCAATCGGGACAGGAGCGCTTGAAGCTTTCTTT. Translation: CASSPIGTGALEAFF.

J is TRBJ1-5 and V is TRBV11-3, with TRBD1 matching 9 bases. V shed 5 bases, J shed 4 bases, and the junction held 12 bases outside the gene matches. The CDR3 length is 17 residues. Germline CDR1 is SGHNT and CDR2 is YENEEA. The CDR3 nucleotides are TGTGCCAGCAGCCCCATCCCCTCGGGACAGGGAAATCAGCCCCAGCATTTT. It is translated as CASSPIPSGQGNQPQHF.

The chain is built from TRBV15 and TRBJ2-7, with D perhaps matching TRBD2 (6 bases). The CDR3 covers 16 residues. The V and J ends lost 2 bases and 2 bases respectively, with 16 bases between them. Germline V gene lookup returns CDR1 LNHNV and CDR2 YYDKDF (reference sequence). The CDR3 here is CATSRKPGTSTYEQYF. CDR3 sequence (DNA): TGTGCCACCAGCAGAAAACCCGGGACTTCTACCTACGAGCAGTACTTC.

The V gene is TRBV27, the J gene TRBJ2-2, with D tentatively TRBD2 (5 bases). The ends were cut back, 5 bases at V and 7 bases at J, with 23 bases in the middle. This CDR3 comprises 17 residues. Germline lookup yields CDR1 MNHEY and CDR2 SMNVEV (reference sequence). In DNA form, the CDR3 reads TGTGCCAGCAGTCCACCCGGCGCTAGCAAGTGGAACGGGGAGCTGTTTTTT. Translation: CASSPPGASKWNGELFF.

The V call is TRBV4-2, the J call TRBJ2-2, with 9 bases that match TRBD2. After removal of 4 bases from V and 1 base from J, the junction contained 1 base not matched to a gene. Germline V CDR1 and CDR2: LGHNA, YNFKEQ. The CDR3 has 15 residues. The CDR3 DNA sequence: TGTGCCAGCAGCCTAGCGGGAGTGAACACCGGGGAGCTGTTTTTT. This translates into CASSLAGVNTGELFF.

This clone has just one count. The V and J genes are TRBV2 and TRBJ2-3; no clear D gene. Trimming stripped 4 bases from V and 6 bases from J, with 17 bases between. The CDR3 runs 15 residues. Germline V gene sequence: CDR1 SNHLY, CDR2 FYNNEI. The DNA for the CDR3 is TGTGCCAGCAGTGGAGTAACAGACCCCTACGATACGCAGTATTTT. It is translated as CASSGVTDPYDTQYF.

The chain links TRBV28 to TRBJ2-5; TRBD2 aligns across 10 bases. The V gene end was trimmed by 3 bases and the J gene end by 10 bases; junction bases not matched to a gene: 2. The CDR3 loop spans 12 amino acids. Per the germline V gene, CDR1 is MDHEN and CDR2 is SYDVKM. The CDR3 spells CASSFLAGGQYF. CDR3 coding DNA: TGTGCCAGCAGTTTTTTAGCGGGAGGCCAGTACTTC.